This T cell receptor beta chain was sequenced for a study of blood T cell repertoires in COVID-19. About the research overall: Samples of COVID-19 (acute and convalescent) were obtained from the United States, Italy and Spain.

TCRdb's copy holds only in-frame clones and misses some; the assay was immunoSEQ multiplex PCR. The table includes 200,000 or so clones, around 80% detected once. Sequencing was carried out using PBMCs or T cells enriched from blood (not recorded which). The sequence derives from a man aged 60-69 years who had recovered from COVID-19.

The CDR3, as DNA: TGTGCAAGTCGCTTAGCGACCGACAGACCCTATAATTCACCCCTCCACTTT. Protein product: CASRLATDRPYNSPLHF. V usage is TRBV12-2 and J usage is TRBJ1-6; no DNA check was done on the table's D call, TRBD1. TRBV12-2 is given as a pseudogene. CDR3 size: 17 residues.